These 8 T cell receptor beta chains originate from one sample sequenced in a study of blood T cell repertoires in COVID-19. Using immunoSEQ multiplex PCR, the repertoire was profiled, and TCRdb retains in-frame clones only, with some absent. The sample carries 99,000 or so clones, roughly four fifths recorded once. The sequenced material came from peripheral blood. The receptors stem from a man between 60 and 70 years old with acute or convalescent COVID-19.

Comment on this clone: Other nucleotide sequences in the sample specify the same CDR3. The chain has TRBV7-9 and TRBJ1-2; D is undetermined. Trimming took 3 bases from V and 4 from J, leaving 12 bases between them. Germline loops: CDR1 SEHNR, CDR2 FQNEAQ (reference sequence). The CDR3 has 14 residues. CDR3 nucleotides: TGTGCCAGCAGCTTGGACGGAGGACTCTATGGCTACACCTTC. Protein sequence: CASSLDGGLYGYTF.

A remark on this clone: Other DNA sequences from this sample encode an identical CDR3 as well. The chain employs TRBV2 and TRBJ1-5; D may be TRBD1 (5 bases). Trimming left V 6 bases short and J 0 bases short, with 9 bases between. Germline assignment: CDR1 SNHLY and CDR2 FYNNEI. CDR3 size: 14 residues. CDR3 DNA: TGTGCCAGCAGCGGGGGAGATAGCAATCAGCCCCAGCATTTT. Protein: CASSGGDSNQPQHF. The whole variable domain, filled in from reference TRBV2 and TRBJ1-5, reads EPEVTQTPSHQVTQMGQEVILRCVPISNHLYFYWYRQILGQKVEFLVSFYNNEISEKSEIFDDQFSVERPDGSNFTLKIRSTKLEDSAMYFCASSGGDSNQPQHFGDGTRLSIL.

The chain uses TRBV5-1 and TRBJ2-3, with D perhaps matching TRBD1 (5 bases). V gave up 5 bases and J gave up 0 bases, with 22 bases separating them. CDR3 size: 18 residues. Germline V gene lookup returns CDR1 SGHRS and CDR2 YFSETQ. As DNA, the CDR3 is TGCGCCAGCAGACACGACTCATGGACACTTACTAGCACAGATACGCAGTATTTT. Amino acids: CASRHDSWTLTSTDTQYF.

V gene TRBV6-1 combines with J gene TRBJ2-5; D ambiguous. V was trimmed by 2 bases and J by 5 bases, leaving 9 bases between them. Germline CDR1 is MNHNS and CDR2 is SASEGT. The CDR3 is 13 residues long. The CDR3 bases are TGTGCCAGCAGTGAATTCCACGGGGAGACCCAGTACTTC. This sequence encodes CASSEFHGETQYF.

This chain connects TRBV11-3 to TRBJ1-3; D gene unclear. V dropped 1 base and J dropped 7 bases, with 14 bases sitting between them. The CDR3 runs 15 residues. The germline V gene encodes CDR1 SGHNT and CDR2 YENEEA. This chain's CDR3 is CASSLVGSLGNTIYF. CDR3 in DNA: TGTGCCAGCAGCTTAGTGGGCTCTCTTGGGAACACCATATATTTT.

V usage is TRBV7-2 and J usage is TRBJ2-5; D gene unclear. The V end was cut by 1 base, the J end by 1 base, with 7 bases between. Germline V gene data show CDR1 as SGHTA and CDR2 as FQGNSA. The CDR3 has 14 amino acids. The CDR3 loop reads CASSLGSVQETQYF. The CDR3 nucleotides read TGTGCCAGCAGCTTAGGGTCAGTCCAAGAGACCCAGTACTTC. Full variable domain (outside the CDR3, taken from reference TRBV7-2 and TRBJ2-5): GAGVSQSPSNKVTEKGKDVELRCDPISGHTALYWYRQSLGQGLEFLIYFQGNSAPDKSGLPSDRFSAERTGGSVSTLTIQRTQQEDSAVYLCASSLGSVQETQYFGPGTRLLVL.

This clone has just one count. The chain links TRBV5-5 to TRBJ1-5; TRBD1 is a possible D gene (5 bases). Germline V lookup: CDR1 SGHKS, CDR2 YYEKEE (reference sequence). This CDR3 region has 14 residues. The V gene lost 0 bases and the J gene lost 2 bases, with 6 bases spanning the gap. Here the CDR3 reads CASSLEGGNQPQHF. CDR3 coding DNA: TGTGCCAGCAGCTTGGAAGGGGGCAATCAGCCCCAGCATTTT. The variable domain in full, completed from reference TRBV5-5 and TRBJ1-5, reads DAGVTQSPTHLIKTRGQQVTLRCSPISGHKSVSWYQQVLGQGPQFIFQYYEKEERGRGNFPDRFSARQFPNYSSELNVNALLLGDSALYLCASSLEGGNQPQHFGDGTRLSIL.

The chain employs TRBV6-5 and TRBJ2-7, with D possibly TRBD2 on 6 matching bases. Between the trimmed V and J ends, which lost 0 bases and 4 bases, there was a span of 10 bases. This CDR3 is 14 amino acids long. Germline lookup yields CDR1 MNHEY and CDR2 SVGAGI. This CDR3 is CASSYSRREYEQYF. CDR3 nucleotides: TGTGCCAGCAGTTACTCCAGACGGGAGTACGAGCAGTACTTC.